These T cell receptor beta chains were read from a single sample in a study of STAT5B mutations in CD4+ large granular lymphocyte leukemia. Produced via immunoSEQ multiplex PCR; TCRdb's table is partial and in-frame only. In the table there are tens of thousands of clones, 70% to 85% of which are singletons. Input material: CD4+ T cells from blood buffy coats. The receptors derive from a human donor in good health. CDR3s include the opening cysteine and the closing phenylalanine or tryptophan. A D gene is named only where the DNA matches it firmly. Size is omitted from some rows. Given values are once, few, many or a class for expanded clones.

d_call: TRBD1; v_call: TRBV2; j_call: TRBJ1-6; clone_size: once; cdr3_nt: TGTGCCAGCAGTGAAGATGTACAGGGGGCGTGGGGGAGCTCCTATAATTCACCCCTCCACTTT; cdr3_aa: CASSEDVQGAWGSSYNSPLHF
d_call: NA; v_call: TRBV19; j_call: TRBJ1-4; clone_size: NA; cdr3_nt: TGTGCCAGTAGTATAGTGGGTTCAACTAATGAAAAACTGTTTTTT; cdr3_aa: CASSIVGSTNEKLFF
d_call: TRBD1; v_call: TRBV28; j_call: TRBJ1-1; clone_size: few; cdr3_nt: TGTGCCAGCAGTACAGGGGCCCTGAACACTGAAGCTTTCTTT; cdr3_aa: CASSTGALNTEAFF
d_call: NA; v_call: TRBV27; j_call: TRBJ2-1; clone_size: NA; cdr3_nt: TGTGCCAGCAGTCCCCACGGTAGCAATGAGCAGTTCTTC; cdr3_aa: CASSPHGSNEQFF
d_call: TRBD2; v_call: TRBV15; j_call: TRBJ2-7; clone_size: NA; cdr3_nt: TGTGCCACCAGCAGAGGCTGGGGGGCTAGCGGGGCCTACGAGCAGTACTTC; cdr3_aa: CATSRGWGASGAYEQYF
d_call: TRBD2; v_call: TRBV19; j_call: TRBJ2-4; clone_size: NA; cdr3_nt: TGTGCCAGTAAGGGTACTAGCGGAGGAAAAAACATTCAGTACTTC; cdr3_aa: CASKGTSGGKNIQYF
d_call: NA; v_call: TRBV2; j_call: TRBJ1-4; clone_size: NA; cdr3_nt: TGTGCCAGCAGTTCCTGGATGGGGCGGAGTTTTGCTAATGAAAAACTGTTTTTT; cdr3_aa: CASSSWMGRSFANEKLFF
d_call: NA; v_call: TRBV5-6; j_call: TRBJ1-2; clone_size: NA; cdr3_nt: TGTGCCAGCAGTCTCCCTGCGACTTTAGGGTATGGCTACACCTTC; cdr3_aa: CASSLPATLGYGYTF
d_call: NA; v_call: TRBV11-2; j_call: TRBJ2-5; clone_size: NA; cdr3_nt: TGTGCCAGCAGCTTATTGGGGCTTCAAGAGACCCAGTACTTC; cdr3_aa: CASSLLGLQETQYF
d_call: NA; v_call: TRBV18; j_call: TRBJ1-3; clone_size: NA; cdr3_nt: TGTGCCAGCTCACCGAGAGCAAACTCTGGAAACACCATATATTTT; cdr3_aa: CASSPRANSGNTIYF
d_call: NA; v_call: TRBV5-4; j_call: TRBJ2-5; clone_size: NA; cdr3_nt: TGTGCCAGCAGCTTGGCCCTTCGAGGCCGGGAAGAGACCCAGTACTTC; cdr3_aa: CASSLALRGREETQYF
d_call: TRBD2; v_call: TRBV29-1; j_call: TRBJ2-1; clone_size: NA; cdr3_nt: TGCAGCGTCTTCGGCGGGGGAGCAAATGAGCAGTTCTTC; cdr3_aa: CSVFGGGANEQFF
d_call: NA; v_call: TRBV2; j_call: TRBJ2-2; clone_size: NA; cdr3_nt: TGTGCCAGCCGGGGGCGGTCGTTGGACACCGGGGAGCTGTTTTTT; cdr3_aa: CASRGRSLDTGELFF
d_call: TRBD1; v_call: TRBV15; j_call: TRBJ1-2; clone_size: NA; cdr3_nt: TGTGCCACCAGCAGAGAACTGACAGGGGTCGGCTATGGCTACACCTTC; cdr3_aa: CATSRELTGVGYGYTF
d_call: TRBD2; v_call: TRBV7-2; j_call: TRBJ2-5; clone_size: NA; cdr3_nt: TGTGCCAGCAGCCTCTGGACTAGGGAAGAGACCCAGTACTTC; cdr3_aa: CASSLWTREETQYF
d_call: TRBD2; v_call: TRBV4-1; j_call: TRBJ2-5; clone_size: NA; cdr3_nt: TGCGCCAGCAGCCCCGGGGCGCGGACTAGCGGGGCGGAGACCCAGTACTTC; cdr3_aa: CASSPGARTSGAETQYF
d_call: NA; v_call: TRBV7-9; j_call: TRBJ2-1; clone_size: NA; cdr3_nt: TGTGCCAGCAGCGCCACAGGCGGGGCGTTCAGTGAGCAGTTCTTC; cdr3_aa: CASSATGGAFSEQFF
d_call: NA; v_call: TRBV28; j_call: TRBJ1-2; clone_size: NA; cdr3_nt: TGTGCCAGCAGTTTCGCAGAGAACTATGGCTACACCTTC; cdr3_aa: CASSFAENYGYTF
d_call: NA; v_call: TRBV7-9; j_call: TRBJ1-1; clone_size: NA; cdr3_nt: TGTGCCAGCAGGCCACAGGCAAACACTGAAGCTTTCTTT; cdr3_aa: CASRPQANTEAFF
d_call: TRBD1; v_call: TRBV5-6; j_call: TRBJ2-1; clone_size: NA; cdr3_nt: TGTGCCAGCAGCTTGGGGGTCAGGGGGCATTCCGGCTACAATGAGCAGTTCTTC; cdr3_aa: CASSLGVRGHSGYNEQFF